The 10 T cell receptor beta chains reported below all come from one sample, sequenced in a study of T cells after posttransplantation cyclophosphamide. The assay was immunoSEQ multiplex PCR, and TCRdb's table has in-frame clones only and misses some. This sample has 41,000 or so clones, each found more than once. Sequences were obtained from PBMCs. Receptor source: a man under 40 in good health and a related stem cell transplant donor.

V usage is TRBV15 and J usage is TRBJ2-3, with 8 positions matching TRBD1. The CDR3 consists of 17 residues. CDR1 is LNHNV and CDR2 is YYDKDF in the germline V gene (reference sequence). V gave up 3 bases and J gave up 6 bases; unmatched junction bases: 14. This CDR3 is CATSRGNRGSREDTQYF. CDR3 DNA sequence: TGTGCCACCAGCAGGGGTAACAGGGGGTCGAGAGAGGATACGCAGTATTTT. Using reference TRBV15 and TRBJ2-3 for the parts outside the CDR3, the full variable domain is DAMVIQNPRYQVTQFGKPVTLSCSQTLNHNVMYWYQQKSSQAPKLLFHYYDKDFNNEADTPDNFQSRRPNTSFCFLDIRSPGLGDTAMYLCATSRGNRGSREDTQYFGPGTRLTVL.

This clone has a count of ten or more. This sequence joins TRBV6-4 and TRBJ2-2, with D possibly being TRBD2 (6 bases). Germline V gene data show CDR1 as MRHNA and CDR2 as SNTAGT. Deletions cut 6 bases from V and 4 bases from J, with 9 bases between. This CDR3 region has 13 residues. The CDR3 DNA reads TGTGCCAGCAGCGCGGGATCCACCGGGGAGCTGTTTTTT. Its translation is CASSAGSTGELFF.

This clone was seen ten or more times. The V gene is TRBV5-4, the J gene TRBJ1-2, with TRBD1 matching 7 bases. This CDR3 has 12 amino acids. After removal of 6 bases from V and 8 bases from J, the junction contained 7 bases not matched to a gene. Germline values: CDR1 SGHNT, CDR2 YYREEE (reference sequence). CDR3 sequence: CASTTGDWGYTF. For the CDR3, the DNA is TGTGCCAGCACCACAGGGGATTGGGGCTACACCTTC. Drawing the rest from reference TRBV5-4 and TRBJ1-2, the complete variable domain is ETGVTQSPTHLIKTRGQQVTLRCSSQSGHNTVSWYQQALGQGPQFIFQYYREEENGRGNFPPRFSGLQFPNYSSELNVNALELDDSALYLCASTTGDWGYTFGSGTRLTVV.

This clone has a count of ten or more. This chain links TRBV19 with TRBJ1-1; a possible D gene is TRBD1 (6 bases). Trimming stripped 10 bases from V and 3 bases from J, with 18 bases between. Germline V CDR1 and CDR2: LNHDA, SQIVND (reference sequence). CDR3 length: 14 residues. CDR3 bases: TGTGCCACCCGACCGGGGGGGGCGGACACTGAAGCTTTCTTT. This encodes CATRPGGADTEAFF.

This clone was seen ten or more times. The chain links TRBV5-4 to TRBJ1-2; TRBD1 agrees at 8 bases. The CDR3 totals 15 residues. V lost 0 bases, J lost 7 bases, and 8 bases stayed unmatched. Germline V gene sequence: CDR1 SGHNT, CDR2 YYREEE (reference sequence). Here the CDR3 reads CASSLESARGLGYTF. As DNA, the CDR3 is TGTGCCAGCAGCTTGGAGTCCGCCAGGGGGCTTGGCTACACCTTC. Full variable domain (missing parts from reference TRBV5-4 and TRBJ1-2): ETGVTQSPTHLIKTRGQQVTLRCSSQSGHNTVSWYQQALGQGPQFIFQYYREEENGRGNFPPRFSGLQFPNYSSELNVNALELDDSALYLCASSLESARGLGYTFGSGTRLTVV.

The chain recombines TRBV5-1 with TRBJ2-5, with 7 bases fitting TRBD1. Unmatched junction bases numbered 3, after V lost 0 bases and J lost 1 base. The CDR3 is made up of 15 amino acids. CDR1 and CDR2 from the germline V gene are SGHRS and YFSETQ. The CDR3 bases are TGCGCCAGCAGCTTGGAAAGGACAGGCCAAGAGACCCAGTACTTC. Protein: CASSLERTGQETQYF.

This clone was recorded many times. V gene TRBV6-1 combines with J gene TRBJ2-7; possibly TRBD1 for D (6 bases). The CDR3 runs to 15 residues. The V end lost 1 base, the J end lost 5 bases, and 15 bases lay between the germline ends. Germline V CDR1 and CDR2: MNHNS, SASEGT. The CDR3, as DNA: TGTGCCAGCAGTGAAGTCAGGGGAACGGGTCACGAGCAGTACTTC. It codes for CASSEVRGTGHEQYF.

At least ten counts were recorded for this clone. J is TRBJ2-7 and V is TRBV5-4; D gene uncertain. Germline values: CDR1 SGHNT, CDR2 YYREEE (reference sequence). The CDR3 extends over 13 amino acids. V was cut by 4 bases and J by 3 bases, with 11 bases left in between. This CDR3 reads CASSPPESYEQYF. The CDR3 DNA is TGTGCCAGCAGCCCCCCAGAGAGCTACGAGCAGTACTTC.

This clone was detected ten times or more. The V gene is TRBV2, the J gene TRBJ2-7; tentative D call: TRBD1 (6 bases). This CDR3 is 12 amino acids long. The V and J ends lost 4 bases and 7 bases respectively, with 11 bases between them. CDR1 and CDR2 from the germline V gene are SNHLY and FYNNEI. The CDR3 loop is CASSVGAREQYF. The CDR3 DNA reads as TGTGCCAGCAGTGTGGGGGCGAGGGAGCAGTACTTC.

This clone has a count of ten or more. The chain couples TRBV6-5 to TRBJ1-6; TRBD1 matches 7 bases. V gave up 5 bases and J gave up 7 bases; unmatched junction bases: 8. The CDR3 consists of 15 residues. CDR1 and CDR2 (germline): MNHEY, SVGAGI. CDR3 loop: CASSLSDRVNSPLHF. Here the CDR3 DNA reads TGTGCCAGCAGTCTTTCAGACAGGGTGAATTCACCCCTCCACTTT.